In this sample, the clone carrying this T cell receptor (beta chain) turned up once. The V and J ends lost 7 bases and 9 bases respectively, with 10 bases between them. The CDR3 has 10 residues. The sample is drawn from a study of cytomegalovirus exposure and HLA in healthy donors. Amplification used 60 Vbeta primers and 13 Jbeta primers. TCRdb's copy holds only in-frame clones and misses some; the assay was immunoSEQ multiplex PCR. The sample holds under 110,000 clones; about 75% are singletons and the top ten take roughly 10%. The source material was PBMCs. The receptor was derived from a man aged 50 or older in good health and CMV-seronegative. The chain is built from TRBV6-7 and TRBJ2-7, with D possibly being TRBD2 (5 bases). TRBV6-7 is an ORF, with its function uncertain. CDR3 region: CASTGIGQYF. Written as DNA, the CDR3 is TGTGCCAGCACGGGAATCGGGCAGTACTTC.